The clone carrying this TCR beta chain has a single count. Its antigen is as yet unknown. This sample stems from a study of Ad26.COV2.S vaccination and SARS-CoV-2 variants. Trimming shortened V by 7 bases and J by 11 bases, and 9 bases separated the two germline ends. CDR3 length equals 10 residues. From germline, CDR1 is SGHTS and CDR2 YDEGEE. Here immunoSEQ multiplex PCR was the method, and the copy in TCRdb shows in-frame clones only, minus some. The sample holds about 440,000 clones, around 85% seen once. Described treatment: some 19 received Ad26.COV2.S at low or high dose, single or two shots; about 5 received placebo; per-sample allocation not given. Day 63 after the first vaccine or placebo injection was the time point for sampling. The vaccine delivered Wuhan-strain SARS-CoV-2 spike through an Ad26 vector. Findings and limits, study-wide: People given the vaccine had a wider spike-specific TCR breadth than placebo recipients did. Placebo recipients and vaccine recipients were similar in non-spike TCR breadth.

The material sequenced was peripheral blood, taken in a trial of Ad26.COV2.S vaccine versus placebo. The chain employs TRBV5-8 and TRBJ1-4; D gene uncertain. This TCR was recovered from a person aged 18 to 65 who received the Ad26.COV2.S COVID-19 vaccine or a placebo. CDR3 protein: CASGVGKLFF. CDR3 DNA sequence: TGTGCCAGCGGTGTAGGGAAACTGTTTTTT. Using reference TRBV5-8 and TRBJ1-4 for the parts outside the CDR3, the full variable domain is EAGVTQSPTHLIKTRGQQATLRCSPISGHTSVYWYQQALGLGLQFLLWYDEGEERNRGNFPPRFSGRQFPNYSSELNVNALELEDSALYLCASGVGKLFFGSGTQLSVL.